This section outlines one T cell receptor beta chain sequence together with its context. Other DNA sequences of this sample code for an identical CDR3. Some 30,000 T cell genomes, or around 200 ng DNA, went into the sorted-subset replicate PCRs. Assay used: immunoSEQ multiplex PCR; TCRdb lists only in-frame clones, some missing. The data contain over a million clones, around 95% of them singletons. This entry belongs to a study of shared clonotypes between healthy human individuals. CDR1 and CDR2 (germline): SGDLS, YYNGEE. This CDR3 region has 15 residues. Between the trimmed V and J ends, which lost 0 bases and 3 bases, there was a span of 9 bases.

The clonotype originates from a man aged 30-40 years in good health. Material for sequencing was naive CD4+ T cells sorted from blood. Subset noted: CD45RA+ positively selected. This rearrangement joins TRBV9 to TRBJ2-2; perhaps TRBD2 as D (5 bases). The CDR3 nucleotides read TGTGCCAGCAGCGTAGAGGGAGCGTACACCGGGGAGCTGTTTTTT. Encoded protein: CASSVEGAYTGELFF.